The entry below gives a single T cell receptor (beta chain) sequence along with its context. Method: immunoSEQ multiplex PCR; TCRdb's copy keeps in-frame clones and lacks some. Of 7,500 to 8,500 clones in the sample, around three fifths were seen once. This entry is derived from a study of T cells in tumors after PD-1 blockade. Overall study: Patients had no prior checkpoint blockade, systemic immunosuppressants, or anti-cancer therapy within 4 weeks.

Sample time point: second of two post-therapy site-matched biopsies approximately two months apart. This CDR3 is 12 amino acids long. V was trimmed by 0 bases and J by 2 bases, leaving 2 bases between them. The clonotype comes from a human donor with basal cell carcinoma. This rearrangement joins TRBV12-3 or TRBV12-4 to TRBJ2-7; D remains unclear. The material sequenced was tumor tissue, taken after anti-PD-1 treatment. CDR3 residues: CASSLAAYEQYF. CDR3 nucleotide sequence: TGTGCCAGCAGTTTAGCGGCCTACGAGCAGTACTTC.